The rows below give T cell receptor beta chains drawn from one sample of a study of blood T cell repertoires in COVID-19. Here immunoSEQ multiplex PCR was the method, and the copy in TCRdb shows in-frame clones only, minus some. The sample has around 250,000 clones; 80% to 85% are singletons. The sequencing sample was made of peripheral blood. The receptors here all came from a woman under 30 with acute or convalescent COVID-19. The CDR3 runs from the conserved cysteine through the conserved F or W. Each record gives: J gene, clone size, CDR3 length, V gene, D gene, CDR3 protein, CDR3 DNA. The D gene is left open where the match is weak. For some rows the clone size is stated as once, few or many, or as a class when expanded; others skip it.

j_gene: TRBJ2-3
abundance: .
len: 13
v_gene: TRBV2
d_gene: .
CDR3aa: CASSGGMADTQYF
CDR3nt: TGTGCCAGCAGTGGAGGGATGGCAGATACGCAGTATTTT

j_gene: TRBJ1-2
abundance: few
len: 18
v_gene: TRBV4-3
d_gene: .
CDR3aa: CASSQEFLRAGGEGGYTF
CDR3nt: TGCGCCAGCAGCCAAGAATTTTTAAGGGCGGGGGGTGAGGGTGGCTACACCTTC

j_gene: TRBJ1-1
abundance: .
len: 13
v_gene: TRBV30
d_gene: TRBD1
CDR3aa: CAWEGQGEAEAFF
CDR3nt: TGTGCCTGGGAGGGACAGGGTGAGGCTGAAGCTTTCTTT

j_gene: TRBJ1-2
abundance: .
len: 14
v_gene: TRBV2
d_gene: .
CDR3aa: CARWEWDSNYGYTF
CDR3nt: TGTGCCAGATGGGAGTGGGACTCTAACTATGGCTACACCTTC

j_gene: TRBJ1-2
abundance: few
len: 18
v_gene: TRBV7-8
d_gene: TRBD1
CDR3aa: CASSLVRGRGQVLYGYTF
CDR3nt: TGTGCCAGCAGCTTAGTGAGGGGGCGAGGCCAAGTCCTCTATGGCTACACCTTC

j_gene: TRBJ2-7
abundance: .
len: 13
v_gene: TRBV5-8
d_gene: TRBD1
CDR3aa: CASSLRTGREQYF
CDR3nt: TGTGCCAGCAGCTTGCGGACAGGGCGCGAGCAGTACTTC

j_gene: TRBJ1-3
abundance: .
len: 16
v_gene: TRBV29-1
d_gene: TRBD1
CDR3aa: CSVEELSGTGVNTIYF
CDR3nt: TGCAGCGTTGAAGAGCTGTCCGGGACAGGGGTGAACACCATATATTTT

j_gene: TRBJ1-1
abundance: .
len: 14
v_gene: TRBV28
d_gene: .
CDR3aa: CASSLPGENTEAFF
CDR3nt: TGTGCCAGCAGTTTACCAGGGGAGAACACTGAAGCTTTCTTT

j_gene: TRBJ1-5
abundance: .
len: 16
v_gene: TRBV30
d_gene: .
CDR3aa: CAWSGITGASNQPQHF
CDR3nt: TGTGCCTGGAGTGGGATCACAGGAGCCAGCAATCAGCCCCAGCATTTT

j_gene: TRBJ1-2
abundance: .
len: 14
v_gene: TRBV27
d_gene: TRBD1
CDR3aa: CASRRQGDSGGYTF
CDR3nt: TGTGCCAGCAGGCGACAGGGAGATTCGGGGGGCTACACCTTC

j_gene: TRBJ1-4
abundance: .
len: 14
v_gene: TRBV7-9
d_gene: .
CDR3aa: CASSLAPGNEKLFF
CDR3nt: TGTGCCAGCAGCTTAGCCCCCGGGAATGAAAAACTGTTTTTT

j_gene: TRBJ2-7
abundance: .
len: 14
v_gene: TRBV10-3
d_gene: TRBD1
CDR3aa: CAIRDRDSLYEQYF
CDR3nt: TGTGCCATCAGAGACAGGGATTCCCTCTACGAGCAGTACTTC

j_gene: TRBJ2-1
abundance: .
len: 17
v_gene: TRBV7-9
d_gene: TRBD2
CDR3aa: CASSKPGLAGGSNEQFF
CDR3nt: TGTGCCAGCAGCAAGCCGGGACTAGCGGGAGGATCCAATGAGCAGTTCTTC

j_gene: TRBJ2-7
abundance: .
len: 15
v_gene: TRBV28
d_gene: .
CDR3aa: CASSLSTGQSYEQYF
CDR3nt: TGTGCCAGCAGTTTATCGACAGGACAGTCCTACGAGCAGTACTTC

j_gene: TRBJ1-5
abundance: .
len: 17
v_gene: TRBV28
d_gene: TRBD1
CDR3aa: CASRPGTGGIGNQPQHF
CDR3nt: TGTGCCAGCAGACCTGGGACAGGGGGCATCGGCAATCAGCCCCAGCATTTT

j_gene: TRBJ2-6
abundance: .
len: 15
v_gene: TRBV13
d_gene: .
CDR3aa: CASSFRGSGANVLTF
CDR3nt: TGTGCCAGCAGCTTCCGGGGCTCTGGGGCCAACGTCCTGACTTTC

j_gene: TRBJ1-5
abundance: .
len: 16
v_gene: TRBV7-9
d_gene: .
CDR3aa: CASSFWGGDSNQPQHF
CDR3nt: TGTGCCAGCAGCTTCTGGGGCGGAGATAGCAATCAGCCCCAGCATTTT

j_gene: TRBJ1-2
abundance: .
len: 13
v_gene: TRBV29-1
d_gene: .
CDR3aa: CSVDRGDNYGYTF
CDR3nt: TGCAGCGTCGACCGGGGTGATAACTATGGCTACACCTTC

j_gene: TRBJ1-2
abundance: .
len: 14
v_gene: TRBV25-1
d_gene: .
CDR3aa: CASSDVGAFYGYTF
CDR3nt: TGTGCCAGCAGTGATGTGGGGGCCTTCTATGGCTACACCTTC

j_gene: TRBJ2-3
abundance: .
len: 14
v_gene: TRBV5-1
d_gene: .
CDR3aa: CASSWDSGSDTQYF
CDR3nt: TGCGCCAGCAGTTGGGACTCGGGGTCAGATACGCAGTATTTT

j_gene: TRBJ1-2
abundance: once
len: 13
v_gene: TRBV3-1/TRBV3-2
d_gene: .
CDR3aa: CASSQGQVYGYTF
CDR3nt: TGTGCCAGCAGCCAAGGACAAGTCTATGGCTACACCTTC

j_gene: TRBJ2-2
abundance: few
len: 17
v_gene: TRBV9
d_gene: TRBD2
CDR3aa: CASSEPLGREDTGELFF
CDR3nt: TGTGCCAGCAGCGAGCCCCTGGGGCGGGAGGACACCGGGGAGCTGTTTTTT

j_gene: TRBJ2-7
abundance: once
len: 16
v_gene: TRBV6-2/TRBV6-3
d_gene: .
CDR3aa: CASSDEGTNGDYEQYF
CDR3nt: TGTGCCAGCAGCGACGAGGGGACAAACGGAGACTACGAGCAGTACTTC

j_gene: TRBJ2-3
abundance: .
len: 17
v_gene: TRBV7-8
d_gene: .
CDR3aa: CASSLGPKRRSTDTQYF
CDR3nt: TGTGCCAGCAGCTTAGGTCCGAAGCGGAGAAGCACAGATACGCAGTATTTT

j_gene: TRBJ1-6
abundance: few
len: 15
v_gene: TRBV18
d_gene: .
CDR3aa: CASSFDSGLESPLHF
CDR3nt: TGTGCCAGCTCATTCGATTCAGGGTTGGAGTCACCCCTCCACTTT

j_gene: TRBJ1-1
abundance: few
len: 13
v_gene: TRBV7-9
d_gene: TRBD1
CDR3aa: CASSTGGWTEAFF
CDR3nt: TGTGCCAGCAGCACAGGGGGCTGGACTGAAGCTTTCTTT

j_gene: TRBJ1-5
abundance: few
len: 15
v_gene: TRBV6-5
d_gene: TRBD1
CDR3aa: CASSTRRDRDQPQHF
CDR3nt: TGTGCCAGCAGTACCCGCCGGGACAGGGATCAGCCCCAGCATTTT

j_gene: TRBJ2-1
abundance: .
len: 17
v_gene: TRBV18
d_gene: TRBD2
CDR3aa: CASSPGSGGSSYNEQFF
CDR3nt: TGTGCCAGCTCACCGGGAAGCGGGGGGAGCTCCTACAATGAGCAGTTCTTC

j_gene: TRBJ1-5
abundance: .
len: 15
v_gene: TRBV19
d_gene: .
CDR3aa: CASRVPRLQNQPQHF
CDR3nt: TGTGCCAGTAGGGTCCCGAGACTACAGAATCAGCCCCAGCATTTT

j_gene: TRBJ2-5
abundance: .
len: 14
v_gene: TRBV18
d_gene: TRBD1
CDR3aa: CASSPDRIQETQYF
CDR3nt: TGTGCCAGCTCACCGGACAGGATACAAGAGACCCAGTACTTC

j_gene: TRBJ2-2
abundance: .
len: 14
v_gene: TRBV28
d_gene: .
CDR3aa: CATLSLLNTGELFF
CDR3nt: TGTGCCACCCTTAGTCTTTTGAACACCGGGGAGCTGTTTTTT

j_gene: TRBJ1-1
abundance: .
len: 12
v_gene: TRBV19
d_gene: .
CDR3aa: CASSISSALAFF
CDR3nt: TGTGCCAGTAGTATATCCAGCGCACTAGCTTTCTTT

j_gene: TRBJ2-6
abundance: .
len: 17
v_gene: TRBV7-8
d_gene: TRBD1
CDR3aa: CASSPTRQGSGANVLTF
CDR3nt: TGTGCCAGCAGTCCGACCCGACAGGGCTCCGGGGCCAACGTCCTGACTTTC

j_gene: TRBJ2-1
abundance: .
len: 15
v_gene: TRBV5-1
d_gene: .
CDR3aa: CASSSHNSSYNEQFF
CDR3nt: TGCGCCAGCAGCTCCCATAATAGCTCCTACAATGAGCAGTTCTTC

j_gene: TRBJ1-2
abundance: .
len: 16
v_gene: TRBV30
d_gene: TRBD1
CDR3aa: CAWSVGTGAANYGYTF
CDR3nt: TGTGCCTGGAGTGTCGGGACAGGGGCTGCTAACTATGGCTACACCTTC

j_gene: TRBJ1-5
abundance: .
len: 14
v_gene: TRBV28
d_gene: TRBD1
CDR3aa: CASWDRGRGQPQHF
CDR3nt: TGTGCCAGCTGGGACAGGGGGCGGGGTCAGCCCCAGCATTTT

j_gene: TRBJ2-2
abundance: .
len: 15
v_gene: TRBV6-2/TRBV6-3
d_gene: .
CDR3aa: CASSYVTGIGGELFF
CDR3nt: TGTGCCAGCAGTTACGTAACAGGGATTGGCGGGGAGCTGTTTTTT

j_gene: TRBJ2-7
abundance: .
len: 13
v_gene: TRBV4-3
d_gene: .
CDR3aa: CASSQDLRHEQYF
CDR3nt: TGCGCCAGCAGCCAAGATTTGCGGCACGAGCAGTACTTC

j_gene: TRBJ1-2
abundance: .
len: 14
v_gene: TRBV19
d_gene: .
CDR3aa: CASSTPTGGYGYTF
CDR3nt: TGTGCCAGTAGTACTCCGACAGGCGGCTATGGCTACACCTTC

j_gene: TRBJ2-7
abundance: .
len: 13
v_gene: TRBV2
d_gene: .
CDR3aa: CASSRVRLGEQYF
CDR3nt: TGTGCCAGCTCCAGAGTTCGGCTAGGCGAGCAGTACTTC

j_gene: TRBJ1-1
abundance: once
len: 13
v_gene: TRBV24-1
d_gene: .
CDR3aa: CATSAGVNTEAFF
CDR3nt: TGTGCCACCAGCGCGGGGGTTAACACTGAAGCTTTCTTT

j_gene: TRBJ1-1
abundance: .
len: 13
v_gene: TRBV27
d_gene: .
CDR3aa: CASSLSRSTEAFF
CDR3nt: TGTGCCAGCAGTTTAAGTAGGAGCACTGAAGCTTTCTTT

j_gene: TRBJ1-1
abundance: .
len: 13
v_gene: TRBV5-1
d_gene: .
CDR3aa: CASRRDGSTEAFF
CDR3nt: TGCGCCAGCAGAAGGGATGGGAGCACTGAAGCTTTCTTT

j_gene: TRBJ2-1
abundance: once
len: 15
v_gene: TRBV6-2/TRBV6-3
d_gene: .
CDR3aa: CASSYWGNSNNEQFF
CDR3nt: TGTGCCAGCAGTTATTGGGGCAACTCAAACAATGAGCAGTTCTTC

j_gene: TRBJ2-1
abundance: .
len: 16
v_gene: TRBV4-3
d_gene: .
CDR3aa: CASSQDTASRSNEQFF
CDR3nt: TGCGCCAGCAGCCAAGATACGGCTAGCAGATCCAATGAGCAGTTCTTC

j_gene: TRBJ2-3
abundance: .
len: 16
v_gene: TRBV7-3
d_gene: TRBD2
CDR3aa: CASSPRTSGYTDTQYF
CDR3nt: TGTGCCAGCAGCCCGAGGACTAGCGGGTACACAGATACGCAGTATTTT

j_gene: TRBJ2-2
abundance: .
len: 15
v_gene: TRBV5-1
d_gene: .
CDR3aa: CASSLVGLSSGELFF
CDR3nt: TGCGCCAGCAGCTTGGTAGGACTCAGCAGCGGGGAGCTGTTTTTT

j_gene: TRBJ1-2
abundance: .
len: 14
v_gene: TRBV6-6
d_gene: .
CDR3aa: CASSYTGDGSSYTF
CDR3nt: TGTGCCAGCAGTTACACGGGGGACGGCAGTAGCTACACCTTC

j_gene: TRBJ1-5
abundance: once
len: 17
v_gene: TRBV7-8
d_gene: TRBD1
CDR3aa: CASSFGRDRVVRQPQHF
CDR3nt: TGTGCCAGCAGCTTTGGCCGGGACAGGGTTGTTAGGCAGCCCCAGCATTTT